The clone carrying this T cell receptor beta chain was seen more than once but under ten times. This sample stems from a study of neurological immune-mediated disorders. TCRdb fed the 5' RACE reads into MiXCR, producing one record per CDR3 protein. The sample holds some 28,000 distinct CDR3 sequences, roughly 25% seen once. V was pared by 4 bases and J by 6 bases, with 4 bases of the junction left unmatched. This CDR3 is built from 14 residues. The V gene's germline CDR1 is SEHNR and CDR2 FQNEAQ (reference sequence). The TCR originated in a man aged 45-65 years with HTLV-1-associated myelopathy (HAM/TSP). What was sequenced was CD4+ T cells from blood. V gene TRBV7-9 combines with J gene TRBJ1-3; 9 positions agree with TRBD1. CDR3 sequence: CASSSTGGENTIYF. CDR3 nucleotides: TGTGCCAGCAGCTCAACAGGGGGCGAAAACACCATATATTTT.